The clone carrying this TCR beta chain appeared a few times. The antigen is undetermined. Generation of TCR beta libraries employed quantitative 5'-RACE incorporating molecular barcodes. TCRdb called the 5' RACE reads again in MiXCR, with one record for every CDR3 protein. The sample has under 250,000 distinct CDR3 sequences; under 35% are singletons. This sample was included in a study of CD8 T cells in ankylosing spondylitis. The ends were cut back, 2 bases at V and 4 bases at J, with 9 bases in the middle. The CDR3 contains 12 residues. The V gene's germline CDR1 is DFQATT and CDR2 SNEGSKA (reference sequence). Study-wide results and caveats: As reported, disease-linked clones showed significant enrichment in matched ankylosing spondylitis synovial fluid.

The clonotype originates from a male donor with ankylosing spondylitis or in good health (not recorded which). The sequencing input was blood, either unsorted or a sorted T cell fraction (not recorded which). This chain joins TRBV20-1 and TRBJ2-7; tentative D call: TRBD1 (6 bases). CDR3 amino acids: CSARQGLYEQYF. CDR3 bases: TGCAGTGCTAGACAGGGGCTTTACGAGCAGTACTTC.